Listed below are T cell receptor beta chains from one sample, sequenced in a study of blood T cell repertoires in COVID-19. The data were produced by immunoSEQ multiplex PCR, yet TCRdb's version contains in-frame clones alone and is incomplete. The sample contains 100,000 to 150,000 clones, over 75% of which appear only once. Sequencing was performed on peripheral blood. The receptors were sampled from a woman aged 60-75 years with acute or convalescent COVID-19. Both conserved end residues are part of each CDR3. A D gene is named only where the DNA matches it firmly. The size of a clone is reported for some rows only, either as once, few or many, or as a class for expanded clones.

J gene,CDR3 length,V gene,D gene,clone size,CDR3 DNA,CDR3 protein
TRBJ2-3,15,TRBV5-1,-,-,TGCGCCAGCAGCTTAGGCGGGTCGAGCACAGATACGCAGTATTTT,CASSLGGSSTDTQYF
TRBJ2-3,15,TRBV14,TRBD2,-,TGTGCCAGCAGCCAAGTAGCGGGAACCACAGATACGCAGTATTTT,CASSQVAGTTDTQYF
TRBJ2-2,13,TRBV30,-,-,TGTGCCTGGTCAGGGGTGAACACCGGGGAGCTGTTTTTT,CAWSGVNTGELFF
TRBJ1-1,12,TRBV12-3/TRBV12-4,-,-,TGTGCCAGCAGTTACCCCGGGAGGGTAGCTTTCTTT,CASSYPGRVAFF
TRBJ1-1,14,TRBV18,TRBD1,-,TGTGCCAGCTCAGTGGGACAGGGGGCCTCTGAAGCTTTCTTT,CASSVGQGASEAFF
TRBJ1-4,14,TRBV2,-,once,TGTGCCAGCAGATATAGTACAACTAATGAAAAACTGTTTTTT,CASRYSTTNEKLFF
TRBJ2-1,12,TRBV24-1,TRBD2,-,TGTGCCACCAGTAGCGGGAGCCGTGAGCAGTTCTTC,CATSSGSREQFF
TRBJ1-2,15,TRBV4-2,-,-,TGTGCCAGCAGCCAAGATATACAGTCACCCGGTGGCTACACCTTC,CASSQDIQSPGGYTF
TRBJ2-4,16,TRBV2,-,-,TGTGCCAGCAGGCCCAACGTGGGACTAGCCAAAAACATTCAGTACTTC,CASRPNVGLAKNIQYF
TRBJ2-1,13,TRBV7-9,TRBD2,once,TGTGCCAGCAGCTCAGGGTTAACTAGCGGCAGGGTCTTC,CASSSGLTSGRVF
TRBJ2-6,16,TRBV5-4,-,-,TGTGCCAGCAGCTTGGATGGGGGGTCTGGGGCCAACGTCCTGACTTTC,CASSLDGGSGANVLTF
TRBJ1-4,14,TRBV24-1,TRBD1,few,TGTGCCACCAGAGAGACAGGGGGGGATGAAAAACTGTTTTTT,CATRETGGDEKLFF
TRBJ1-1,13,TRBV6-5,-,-,TGTGCCAGGGATAGGGGCATGAACACTGAAGCTTTCTTT,CARDRGMNTEAFF
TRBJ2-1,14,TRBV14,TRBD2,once,TGTGCCAGCAGCCAAGGACTAGCTTACAATGAGCAGTTCTTC,CASSQGLAYNEQFF
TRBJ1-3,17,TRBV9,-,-,TGTGCCAGCAGCGTGGGGGGGCCCCCTTACTCTGGAAACACCATATATTTT,CASSVGGPPYSGNTIYF
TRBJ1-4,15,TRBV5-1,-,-,TGCGCCAGCCGCCTCGGGGGGGGGACTAATGAAAAACTGTTTTTT,CASRLGGGTNEKLFF
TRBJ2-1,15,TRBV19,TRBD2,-,TGTGCCAGTAGTCCTAGCGGGAGTGTCTACAATGAGCAGTTCTTC,CASSPSGSVYNEQFF
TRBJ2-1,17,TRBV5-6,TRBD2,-,TGTGCCAGCAGCTTCGATGTCGGGGGACTAGCGAACAATGAGCAGTTCTTC,CASSFDVGGLANNEQFF
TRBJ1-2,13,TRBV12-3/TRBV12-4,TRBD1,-,TGTGCCAGCAGTGGACAGGCTAACTATGGCTACACCTTC,CASSGQANYGYTF
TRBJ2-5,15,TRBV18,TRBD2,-,TGTGCCAGCCAACTGATAGCGGGAGGGCAAGAGACCCAGTACTTC,CASQLIAGGQETQYF
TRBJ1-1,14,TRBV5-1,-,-,TGCGCCAGCAGCTTGGGAGCTCAGAACACTGAAGCTTTCTTT,CASSLGAQNTEAFF
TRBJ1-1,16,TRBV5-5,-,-,TGTGCCAGCAGCTTGGCCGGACAACTACCGAACACTGAAGCTTTCTTT,CASSLAGQLPNTEAFF
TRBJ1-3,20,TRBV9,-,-,TGTGCCAGCAGTCTCTATCCGGGGGGGGACCCGGGCCTCTCTGGAAACACCATATATTTT,CASSLYPGGDPGLSGNTIYF
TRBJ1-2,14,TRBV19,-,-,TGTGCCAGTAGTATATTAGGGGGTCCCTATGGCTACACCTTC,CASSILGGPYGYTF
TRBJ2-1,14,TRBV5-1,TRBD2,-,TGCGCCAGCATGGCGGGAGACCCTTACAATGAGCAGTTCTTC,CASMAGDPYNEQFF
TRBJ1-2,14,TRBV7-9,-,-,TGTGCCAGCAGCCCAAGGACAGACCACTATGGCTACACCTTC,CASSPRTDHYGYTF
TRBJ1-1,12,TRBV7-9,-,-,TGTGCCAGCAGCCCCTTCGGCACTGAAGCTTTCTTT,CASSPFGTEAFF
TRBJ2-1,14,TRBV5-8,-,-,TGTGCCAGCAAGGGGGGACAGACCTACAATGAGCAGTTCTTC,CASKGGQTYNEQFF
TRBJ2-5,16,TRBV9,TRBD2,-,TGTGCCAGCAGCGTAGCTAGTGGGGTAGCGGGAGAGACCCAGTACTTC,CASSVASGVAGETQYF
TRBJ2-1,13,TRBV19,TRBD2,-,TGTGCCAGTAGTCAAGGGACTAGCGCAGGCCAGTTCTTC,CASSQGTSAGQFF
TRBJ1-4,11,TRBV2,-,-,TGTGCCAGCGTACTGGGGGGAGAACTGTTTTTT,CASVLGGELFF
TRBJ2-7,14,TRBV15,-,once,TGTGCCACCAGCAGAGATAGCCTAAACTACGAGCAGTACTTC,CATSRDSLNYEQYF
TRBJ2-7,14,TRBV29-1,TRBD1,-,TGCAGCGTTGAAGGGGGACAGGGGACGTACGAGCAGTACTTC,CSVEGGQGTYEQYF
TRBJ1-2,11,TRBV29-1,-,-,TGCGCGTCCCCTACTAACTATGGCTACACCTTC,CASPTNYGYTF
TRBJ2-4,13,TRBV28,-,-,TGTGCCAGCAGGAAACAGGGAATGGACATTCAGTACTTC,CASRKQGMDIQYF
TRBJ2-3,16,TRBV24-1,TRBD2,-,TGTGCCACCAGTGATCCAAGCGGGAGTGGTACAGATACGCAGTATTTT,CATSDPSGSGTDTQYF
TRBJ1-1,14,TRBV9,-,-,TGTGCCAGCAGCCCCGAGTCGTGGGCCGATGAAGCTTTCTTT,CASSPESWADEAFF
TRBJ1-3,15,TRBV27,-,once,TGTGCCAGCAGTTTAGAGGGAGGGGCTGGAAACACCATATATTTT,CASSLEGGAGNTIYF
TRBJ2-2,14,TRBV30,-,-,TGTGCCTGGAGTGTCGCCAGATACACCGGGGAGCTGTTTTTT,CAWSVARYTGELFF
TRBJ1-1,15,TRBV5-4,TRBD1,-,TGTGCCAGCAGCCCCCAGGGACAGGGGCCCACTGAAGCTTTCTTT,CASSPQGQGPTEAFF
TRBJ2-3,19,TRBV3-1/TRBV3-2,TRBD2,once,TGTGCCAGCAGCCAAGATCCCAGCGGGAGGGCTTCTAGCACAGATACGCAGTATTTT,CASSQDPSGRASSTDTQYF
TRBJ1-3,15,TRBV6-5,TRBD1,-,TGTGCCAGCACTACCGACAGGGTGGGTGGAAACACCATATATTTT,CASTTDRVGGNTIYF
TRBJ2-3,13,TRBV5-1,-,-,TGCGCCAGCAGCTTCTTCGGACTAGATACGCAGTATTTT,CASSFFGLDTQYF
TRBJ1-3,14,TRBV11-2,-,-,TGTGCCAGCAGCTTGGACAGTCTTGGAAACACCATATATTTT,CASSLDSLGNTIYF
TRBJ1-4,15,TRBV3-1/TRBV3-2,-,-,TGTGCCAGCAGTCAAGGGCTTTCCAGAGGTGAAAAACTGTTTTTT,CASSQGLSRGEKLFF
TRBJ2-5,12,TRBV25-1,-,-,TGTGCCAGCAGTGCTACCACAGAGACCCAGTACTTC,CASSATTETQYF
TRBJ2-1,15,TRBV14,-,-,TGTGCCAGCAGCCAAGAGGTGGACAGCTACAATGAGCAGTTCTTC,CASSQEVDSYNEQFF
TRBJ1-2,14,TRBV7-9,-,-,TGTGCCAGCAGCTTAGTTGCTGGGGGCTCTGGCTACACCTTC,CASSLVAGGSGYTF
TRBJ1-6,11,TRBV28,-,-,TGTGCCAGCACCGGGAATTCACCCCTCCACTTT,CASTGNSPLHF
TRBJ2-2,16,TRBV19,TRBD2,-,TGTGCCAGTAGAAGCCGGACTAGCGGGGGAACCGGGGAGCTGTTTTTT,CASRSRTSGGTGELFF
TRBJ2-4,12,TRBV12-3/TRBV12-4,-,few,TGTGCCAGCAGCCAAGCTAAAAACATTCAGTACTTC,CASSQAKNIQYF
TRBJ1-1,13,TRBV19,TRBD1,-,TGTGCCAGTAACTCGGACAGGGCCACTGAAGCTTTCTTT,CASNSDRATEAFF
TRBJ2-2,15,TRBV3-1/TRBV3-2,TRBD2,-,TGTGCCAGCAGCCAGTGGGGGGGGAACACCGGGGAGCTGTTTTTT,CASSQWGGNTGELFF